These T cell receptor beta chains were read from a single sample in a study of Ad26.COV2.S vaccination and SARS-CoV-2 variants. Using immunoSEQ multiplex PCR, the repertoire was profiled, and TCRdb retains in-frame clones only, with some absent. The data contain 300,000 to 350,000 clones, 85% to 90% of them singletons. Sequences were derived from peripheral blood, sampled in a trial of Ad26.COV2.S vaccine versus placebo. These receptors all stem from a person aged 18-60 years who received the Ad26.COV2.S COVID-19 vaccine or a placebo. CDR3s leave out the opening cysteine and the closing phenylalanine or tryptophan.

V	CDR3
TRBV16	ASSQLGGYT
TRBV10-1	ASSKTGVGNTIY
TRBV30	AWGGRVTSYEQY
TRBV5-4	ASSLAGQPTNEKLF
TRBV7-9	ASSSPMPLEKLF
TRBV6-6	ASSREGTGTIFTDTQY
TRBV4-2	ASSQERASGTDTQY
TRBV6-5	ASKTGTSRNTEAF
TRBV19	ASSILGQGGSPLH
TRBV15	ATSRDSAGGDNEQF
TRBV5-1	ASSTGQGNYGYT
TRBV6-1	ASSVRDRVFSGANVLT
TRBV7-8	ASSLGGGGRDTQY
TRBV5-6	ASSPPGLVNTDTQY
TRBV18	ASSPPSGTGIGGLF
TRBV5-4	ASSLVRGEGGYT
TRBV20-1	SARATYEQY
TRBV18	ASSPDNTGELF
TRBV2	ASTGLENSPLH
TRBV30	AWSGGSYNEQF
TRBV7-8	ASSGSGVAGGVGQF
TRBV2	ASSSGGVSSYEQY
TRBV6-2/TRBV6-3	ASSWGSGDYEQY
TRBV19	ASSFSGGSYNEQF
TRBV13	ASSSTYEQY
TRBV5-1	ASSLSRGPAYEQY
TRBV18	ASSPRIAGQETQY
TRBV18	ASSLHQPQGDTEAF
TRBV18	ASSPRGTGYYEQY
TRBV3-1/TRBV3-2	ASSQAGLAGGPTDTQY
TRBV9	ASSAPMGQGMRETQY
TRBV6-1	ASSESGGRLFMNTEAF
TRBV29-1	SVRQAYNEQF